The 3 T cell receptor beta chains below come from one sample, sequenced in a study of T-cell reconstitution after alpha-beta-depleted transplantation in children. A library of TCRbeta sequences, prepared with unique molecular identifiers, was generated. TCRdb reprocessed the PCR reads with MiXCR, giving one entry per CDR3 protein. The table records approximately 1,000,000 distinct CDR3 sequences, about 26% of them present only once. Sample: PBMCs, mostly from graft donor cells, taken 360 days after TCRalphabeta/CD19-depleted stem cell transplant. The receptors stem from a boy less than two years old who had a stem cell transplant for SCID, so the T cells may come from the graft donor.

In its sample, this clonotype was seen a few times. This chain connects TRBV6-1 to TRBJ1-1; tentatively, D is TRBD1 (6 bases). In germline, CDR1 is MNHNS, CDR2 SASEGT. The CDR3 is 16 residues long. V was cut by 6 bases and J by 3 bases, with 20 bases left in between. CDR3 loop: CASRHLDRAGDTEAFF. CDR3 sequence (DNA): TGTGCCAGCAGACACCTTGACCGGGCAGGGGACACTGAAGCTTTCTTT.

This chain uses TRBV5-8 with TRBJ2-6; D gene unclear. Germline V lookup: CDR1 SGHTS, CDR2 YDEGEE. The CDR3 contains 16 residues. The V and J ends lost 0 bases and 0 bases respectively, with 7 bases between them. The CDR3 reads CASSLGQPSGANVLTF. In DNA, the CDR3 is TGTGCCAGCAGCTTGGGACAACCCTCTGGGGCCAACGTCCTGACTTTC.

This chain joins TRBV5-1 and TRBJ1-2; 7 bases map to TRBD1. Germline V gene sequence: CDR1 SGHRS, CDR2 YFSETQ. The CDR3 covers 15 residues. The trim removed 4 bases at V and 7 bases at J, leaving 13 bases unmatched. The DNA of the CDR3 is TGCGCCAGCAGCCTCCGACAGGGAGGATGGAGTGGCTACACCTTC. Protein sequence: CASSLRQGGWSGYTF.